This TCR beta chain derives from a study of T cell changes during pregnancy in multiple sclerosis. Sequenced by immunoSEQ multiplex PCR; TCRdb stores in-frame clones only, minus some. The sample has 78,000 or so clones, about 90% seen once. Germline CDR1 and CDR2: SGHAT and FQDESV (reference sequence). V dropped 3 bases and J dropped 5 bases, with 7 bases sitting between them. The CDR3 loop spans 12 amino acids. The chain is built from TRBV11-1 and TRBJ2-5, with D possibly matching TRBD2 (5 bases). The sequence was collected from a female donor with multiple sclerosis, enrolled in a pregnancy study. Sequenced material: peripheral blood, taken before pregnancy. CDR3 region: CASSFSGETQYF. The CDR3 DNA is TGTGCCAGCAGCTTTTCGGGGGAGACCCAGTACTTC.